This T cell receptor beta chain was profiled in a study of T-cell reconstitution after alpha-beta-depleted transplantation in children. Broader study findings: By about two months after transplant, alpha-beta T cells reportedly arose from several hundred graft clones that had expanded. Counts and diversity of T cells one year after transplant came mostly from newly produced T cells. Some patients' high day-60 TCRbeta diversity was traced to surviving recipient T cells and thymic progenitors.

Preparation of the TCRbeta library was carried out with unique molecular identifiers. TCRdb analysed the PCR reads with MiXCR anew, one entry per CDR3 protein. The sample has roughly 400,000 distinct CDR3 sequences, 43% seen once. Unmatched junction bases numbered 15, after V lost 6 bases and J lost 2 bases. The germline CDR1 and CDR2 sequences are MNHNS and SASEGT. The CDR3 has 17 residues. In this sample, this clonotype turned up many times. As yet, its antigen is unknown. This material consisted of PBMCs, taken before TCRalphabeta/CD19-depleted stem cell transplant. The chain links TRBV6-1 to TRBJ2-7; 8 bases line up with TRBD2. The receptor was isolated from a girl aged 2 to 10 with aplastic anemia, due to receive a stem cell transplant. The DNA of the CDR3 is TGTGCCAGCAGCTCCACCGCCTCAGGTAGCGGGGCCTACGAGCAGTACTTC. Translating it yields CASSSTASGSGAYEQYF.